This T cell receptor (beta chain) was captured by sequencing in a study of T cells in Graves' hyperthyroidism and ophthalmopathy. J lost 6 bases, V lost 6 bases, and 6 bases had no gene match. This CDR3 spans 14 amino acids. The germline V gene encodes CDR1 DFQATT and CDR2 SNEGSKA (reference sequence). This clonotype appeared many times. Participants, patients aged 18 to 65, had newly diagnosed hyperthyroidism with a duration under 2 months. Pregnant or lactating patients were excluded, as were those with uncontrolled infection or other autoimmune disease. Regions amplified from RNA transcripts were the TCR beta CDR3 regions. The TCR CDR3 first-round RT-PCR relied on the HTBI primer set. TCRdb itself ran the multiplex PCR reads through MiXCR, one entry per CDR3 protein. Of 300,000 to 450,000 distinct CDR3 sequences in the sample, approximately 13% were seen once.

The sample taken for sequencing was blood. J is TRBJ1-6 and V is TRBV20-1, with 9 bases lining up with TRBD1. The TCR comes from a woman aged 18-35 years with Graves' hyperthyroidism. CDR3 sequence reads: CSALEGQGNSPLHF. The CDR3 DNA sequence: TGCAGTGCCCTCGAGGGACAGGGTAATTCACCCCTCCACTTT.